The T cell receptor (beta chain) under discussion was sequenced for a study of shared clonotypes between healthy human individuals. Broader study findings: Estimated clonotype richness was generally higher in naive than memory subsets.

Comment on this clone: No antigen is known for it.

Each PCR replicate from the sorted subsets contained around 0.2 ug DNA, which is about 31,000 T cell genomes. Assay: immunoSEQ multiplex PCR; the TCRdb copy retains only in-frame clones and omits some. The sample holds a few million clones, 85% to 95% seen once. V lost 1 base and J 9 bases, leaving 7 bases between the germline ends. This CDR3 spans 12 amino acids. Germline CDR1 LGHNT, CDR2 FRNRAP. This rearrangement joins TRBV12-5 to TRBJ2-1; D unresolved. Sequenced: naive CD4+ T cells sorted from blood. Subset: CD45RA+ positively selected. The receptor comes from a young man in good health. CDR3 loop: CASGLGETEQFF. CDR3 DNA sequence: TGTGCTAGTGGTTTGGGGGAAACTGAGCAGTTCTTC.